This TCR beta chain is from a study of control samples from healthy donors and cancer patients. V lost 5 bases to trimming and J lost 6 bases; unmatched junction nucleotides: 5. The CDR3 length is 15 residues. Germline CDR1 is SGHNT and CDR2 is YENEEA. Libraries were prepared by immunoSEQ multiplex PCR; TCRdb keeps only in-frame clonotypes and omits some of them. The sample shows 130,000 or so clones, over 85% of them seen only once. The J gene is TRBJ2-2, the V gene TRBV11-3; 11 bases match TRBD1. Sequenced: PBMCs. This receptor was obtained from a man aged 50 or older with head and neck cancer. This CDR3 is CASSGRDRGAGELFF. The CDR3 region has the DNA TGTGCCAGCAGCGGAAGGGACAGGGGGGCCGGGGAGCTGTTTTTT.